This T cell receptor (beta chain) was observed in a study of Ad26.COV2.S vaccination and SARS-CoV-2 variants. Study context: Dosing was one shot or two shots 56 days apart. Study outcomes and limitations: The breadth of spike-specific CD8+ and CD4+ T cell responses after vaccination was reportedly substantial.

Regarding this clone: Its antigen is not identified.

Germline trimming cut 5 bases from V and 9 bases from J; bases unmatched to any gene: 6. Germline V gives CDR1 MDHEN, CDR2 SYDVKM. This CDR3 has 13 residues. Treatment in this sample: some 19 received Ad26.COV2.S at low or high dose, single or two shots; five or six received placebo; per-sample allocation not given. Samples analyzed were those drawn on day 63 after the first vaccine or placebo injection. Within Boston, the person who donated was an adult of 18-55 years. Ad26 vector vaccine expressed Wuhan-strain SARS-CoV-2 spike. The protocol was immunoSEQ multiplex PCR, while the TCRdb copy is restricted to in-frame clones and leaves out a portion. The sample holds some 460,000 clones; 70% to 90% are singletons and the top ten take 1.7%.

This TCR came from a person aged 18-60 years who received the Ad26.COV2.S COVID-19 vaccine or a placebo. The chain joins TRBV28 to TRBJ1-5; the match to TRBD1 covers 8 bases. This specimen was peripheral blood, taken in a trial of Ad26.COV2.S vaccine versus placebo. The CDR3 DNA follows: TGTGCCAGCAGTCCGGACAGGGTTCGGCCCCAGCATTTT. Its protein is CASSPDRVRPQHF. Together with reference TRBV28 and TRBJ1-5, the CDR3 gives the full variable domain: DVKVTQSSRYLVKRTGEKVFLECVQDMDHENMFWYRQDPGLGLRLIYFSYDVKMKEKGDIPEGYSVSREKKERFSLILESASTNQTSMYLCASSPDRVRPQHFGDGTRLSIL.